These 13 T cell receptor beta chains came from one sample sequenced in a study of T cell responses to AZD1222 COVID-19 vaccine. Only in-frame clones appear in the TCRdb table, and some are missing; sequencing was by immunoSEQ multiplex PCR. The repertoire holds over 95,000 clones, nearly 90% seen once, with about 2.9% in the top ten. The sample in question was peripheral blood, obtained on day 0 of AZD1222 vaccination. The receptor set was obtained from an adult in good health.

J is TRBJ2-1 and V is TRBV12-5; 7 bases are shared with TRBD2. Germline-derived CDR1 and CDR2 are LGHNT and FRNRAP. After removal of 6 bases from V and 4 bases from J, the junction contained 9 bases not matched to a gene. This CDR3 contains 15 residues. The CDR3 protein is CASGEGGSRYNEQFF. CDR3 in DNA: TGTGCTAGTGGGGAGGGCGGGAGTAGGTACAATGAGCAGTTCTTC.

The gene calls are TRBV19 and TRBJ1-4, with 7 bases fitting TRBD1. V was clipped by 0 bases and J by 7 bases; unmatched bases: 11. Germline CDR1 is LNHDA and CDR2 is SQIVND (reference sequence). This CDR3 spans 17 amino acids. The CDR3, as DNA: TGTGCCAGTAGTATAGAGGAGGCCAGGGGGTTCGGTGAAAAACTGTTTTTT. This encodes CASSIEEARGFGEKLFF.

This chain uses TRBV11-2 with TRBJ1-6; D may be TRBD1 (5 bases). CDR1 and CDR2 from the germline V gene are SGHAT and FQNNGV. V was shortened by 5 bases and J by 7 bases, with 12 bases between the two germline ends. The CDR3 extends over 14 amino acids. CDR3 sequence: CASSPWDGNSPLHF. In nucleotides, the CDR3 is TGTGCCAGCAGCCCCTGGGACGGGAATTCACCCCTCCACTTT.

J is TRBJ1-1 and V is TRBV10-3; the match to TRBD1 covers 11 bases. The CDR3 is 14 amino acids. Germline trimming cut 10 bases from V and 4 bases from J; bases unmatched to any gene: 8. Germline CDR1 reads ENHRY; CDR2 reads SYGVKD. The CDR3 nucleotides are TGTGCCACCCAAACCGGGACAGGGGGCACTGAAGCTTTCTTT. Its protein is CATQTGTGGTEAFF.

The V and J genes are TRBV5-6 and TRBJ2-2; no reliable D call. The length of the CDR3 is 15 residues. V was clipped by 4 bases and J by 0 bases, with 10 bases between them. Germline CDR1 is SGHDT and CDR2 is YYEEEE. CDR3: CASSRPYANTGELFF. The CDR3 bases are TGTGCCAGCAGCCGGCCGTACGCGAACACCGGGGAGCTGTTTTTT.

The rearrangement links TRBV14 to TRBJ1-4; the match to TRBD1 covers 9 bases. V was clipped by 4 bases and J by 8 bases; unmatched bases: 8. There are 15 residues in the CDR3. The germline gives CDR1 SGHDN, CDR2 FVKESK. CDR3 DNA: TGTGCCAGCAGCCGTGAACAGGGGGCGACCGAAAAACTGTTTTTT. Its translation: CASSREQGATEKLFF.

The chain links TRBV18 to TRBJ2-3, with 14 positions matching TRBD2. CDR1 and CDR2 (germline): KGHSH, LQKENI. This CDR3 contains 16 residues. V was pared by 4 bases and J by 4 bases, with 4 bases of the junction left unmatched. CDR3 DNA: TGTGCCAGCTCACAAGGGACTAGCGGGAGCGCAGATACGCAGTATTTT. Translated, it gives CASSQGTSGSADTQYF.

V gene TRBV21-1 combines with J gene TRBJ1-1; the table assigns TRBD1, which was not confirmed against the DNA. TRBV21-1 corresponds to a pseudogene. This CDR3 has 12 residues. CDR3 in amino acids: CARGQPNTEAFF. The CDR3 DNA follows: TGTGCCAGAGGACAACCGAACACTGAAGCTTTCTTT.

This chain connects TRBV3-1 (or the pseudogene TRBV3-2) to TRBJ2-6; 8 bases map to TRBD1. After removal of 3 bases from V and 0 bases from J, the junction contained 4 bases not matched to a gene. Germline CDR1 and CDR2: LGHDT and YNNKEL (reference sequence). This CDR3 is 17 amino acids long. CDR3 DNA: TGTGCCAGCAGCCAGCAGGGGGCTAGCTCTGGGGCCAACGTCCTGACTTTC. Encoded protein: CASSQQGASSGANVLTF.

The genes are TRBV12-5 and TRBJ2-5; no reliable D call. The ends were cut back, 4 bases at V and 3 bases at J, with 6 bases in the middle. Germline V CDR1 and CDR2: LGHNT, FRNRAP. This CDR3 region has 12 residues. The CDR3 protein is CASGSQEETQYF. The DNA of the CDR3 is TGTGCTAGTGGTTCCCAAGAAGAGACCCAGTACTTC.

J is TRBJ1-2 and V is TRBV5-1; 9 positions match TRBD1. Per the germline V gene, CDR1 is SGHRS and CDR2 is YFSETQ. The CDR3 spans 14 residues. After removal of 3 bases from V and 6 bases from J, the junction contained 6 bases not matched to a gene. The CDR3 nucleotides are TGCGCCAGCAGCTCGGGACAGGGACGGAATGGCTACACCTTC. Encoded protein: CASSSGQGRNGYTF.

This chain connects TRBV6-5 to TRBJ2-2; D perhaps matches TRBD2 (6 bases). The CDR3 runs 15 residues. Germline V CDR1 and CDR2: MNHEY, SVGAGI. Trimming removed 7 bases at V and 1 base at J, with 13 bases between. CDR3 protein: CASNNRGVNTGELFF. CDR3 nucleotide sequence: TGTGCCAGCAATAATCGCGGGGTGAACACCGGGGAGCTGTTTTTT.

In this sample, this clone turned up once. The chain joins TRBV7-3 to TRBJ2-7; D call uncertain. The CDR3 is 9 residues long. The germline V gene encodes CDR1 SGHTA and CDR2 FQGTGA. Trimming took 7 bases from V and 3 from J, leaving 1 base between them. CDR3 loop: CASNYEQYF. Written as DNA, the CDR3 is TGTGCCAGCAACTACGAGCAGTACTTC.